The T cell receptor (beta chain) described here comes from a study of shared clonotypes between healthy human individuals. Sequenced by immunoSEQ multiplex PCR; TCRdb stores in-frame clones only, minus some. The sample includes about 800,000 clones, around 96% of them seen just once. Whole-study results and caveats: The genetic and exposure-history diversity represented was limited by few donors. When naive CD4 clonotypes were compared across a few donors, approximately 4.9% were shared. Clonotype sharing among donors, it was expected, would be affected by sequencing depth. Generation probabilities of non-shared clonotypes were lower (relative to those shared by all four donors).

CD8 cells classed as naive were CD45RO-negative and positively selected for CCR7, excluding terminally differentiated effector memory CD45RA+ cells. Germline values: CDR1 MNHEY, CDR2 SMNVEV (reference sequence). The CDR3 extends over 14 amino acids. V was pared by 5 bases and J by 3 bases, with 7 bases of the junction left unmatched. Note on this clone: The antigen remains unidentified.

The chain employs TRBV27 and TRBJ2-7, with 7 bases matching TRBD1. This clonotype was sampled from a man aged 30 to 45 in good health. Sequenced material: naive CD8+ T cells sorted from blood. CDR3 DNA: TGTGCCAGCAGTACCGGGACAGTGATCTACGAGCAGTACTTC. Residues: CASSTGTVIYEQYF.